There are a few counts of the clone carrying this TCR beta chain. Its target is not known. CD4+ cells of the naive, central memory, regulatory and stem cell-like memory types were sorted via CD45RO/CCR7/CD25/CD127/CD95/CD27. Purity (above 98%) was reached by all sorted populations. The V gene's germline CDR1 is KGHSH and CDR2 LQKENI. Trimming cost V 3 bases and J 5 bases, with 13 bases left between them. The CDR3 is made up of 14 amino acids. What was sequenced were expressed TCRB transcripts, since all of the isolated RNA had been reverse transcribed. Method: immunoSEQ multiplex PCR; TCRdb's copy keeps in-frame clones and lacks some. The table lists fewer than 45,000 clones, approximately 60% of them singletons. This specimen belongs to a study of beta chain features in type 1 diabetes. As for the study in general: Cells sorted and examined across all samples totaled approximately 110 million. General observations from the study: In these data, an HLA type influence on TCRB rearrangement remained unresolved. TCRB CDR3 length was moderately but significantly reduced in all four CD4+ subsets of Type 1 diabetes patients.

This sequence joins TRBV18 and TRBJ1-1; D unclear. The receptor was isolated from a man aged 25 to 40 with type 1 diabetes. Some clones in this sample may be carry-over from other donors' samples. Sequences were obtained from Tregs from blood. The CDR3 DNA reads TGTGCCAGCTCACCCACACTCACGGGGACTGAAGCTTTCTTT. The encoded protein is CASSPTLTGTEAFF.